The 26 T cell receptor beta chains given below trace back to one sample, sequenced in a study of T cell changes during pregnancy in multiple sclerosis. Clones were sequenced by immunoSEQ multiplex PCR, and TCRdb holds only the in-frame ones, with some missing. The sample includes approximately 44,000 clones, 80% to 95% of them seen just once. The sequences come from CD4+ T cells from peripheral blood mononuclear cells, collected before pregnancy. The receptors were sampled from a female donor with multiple sclerosis, enrolled in a pregnancy study.

The CDR3 spells CASSGKEQGWIDEQFF. CDR3 bases: TGTGCCAGCAGTGGAAAGGAACAGGGGTGGATTGATGAGCAGTTCTTC. The gene calls are TRBV25-1 and TRBJ2-1; 7 positions match TRBD1. The CDR3 consists of 16 residues. CDR1 MGHDK and CDR2 SYGVNS come from the germline V gene. V gave up 4 bases and J gave up 8 bases; unmatched junction bases: 14.

As DNA, the CDR3 is TGCGCCAGCAGCCAAGAACCAGGACAGAGCTCCTACGAGCAGTACTTC. Its translation: CASSQEPGQSSYEQYF. The V and J genes are TRBV4-1 and TRBJ2-7, with D possibly TRBD1 on 6 matching bases. The CDR3 contains 16 residues. V lost 0 bases and J 0 bases, leaving 12 bases between the germline ends. Germline CDR1 is MGHRA and CDR2 is YSYEKL.

The chain employs TRBV14 and TRBJ2-7; 11 nucleotides agree with TRBD2. Trimming cost V 4 bases and J 2 bases; bases outside gene matches: 4. This CDR3 spans 15 amino acids. CDR1 and CDR2 (germline): SGHDN, FVKESK. The CDR3 loop reads CASSRSSGRAYEQYF. CDR3 sequence (DNA): TGTGCCAGCAGCCGAAGTAGCGGGAGGGCCTACGAGCAGTACTTC.

The CDR3 DNA reads as TGTGCCAGCACCACAGCGGGGGGGCAAGGAACCGGGGAGCTGTTTTTT. Its protein product is CASTTAGGQGTGELFF. The V call is TRBV4-2, the J call TRBJ2-2; 10 bases are shared with TRBD2. The ends lost 7 bases at V and 5 bases at J; junction bases unmatched: 10. This CDR3 comprises 16 residues. Germline assignment: CDR1 LGHNA and CDR2 YNFKEQ.

The J gene is TRBJ2-5, the V gene TRBV7-9, with TRBD2 identical over 13 bases. V was pared by 3 bases and J by 3 bases, with 7 bases of the junction left unmatched. Germline loops: CDR1 SEHNR, CDR2 FQNEAQ (reference sequence). The CDR3 is 17 residues long. The CDR3 protein is CASSFGRLAGGKETQYF. The CDR3 DNA is TGTGCCAGCAGCTTCGGTAGACTAGCGGGGGGCAAAGAGACCCAGTACTTC.

This chain connects TRBV30 to TRBJ2-7; the match to TRBD1 covers 9 bases. The CDR3 length is 13 residues. With 5 bases clipped from V and 3 bases from J, the junction kept 5 bases outside the gene matches. CDR1 GTSNPN and CDR2 SVGIG come from the germline V gene (reference sequence). The CDR3 reads CAWGKTGGYEQYF. CDR3 DNA sequence: TGTGCCTGGGGTAAGACAGGGGGCTACGAGCAGTACTTC.

This rearrangement joins TRBV19 to TRBJ2-3; 11 nucleotides line up with TRBD1. Trimming cost V 5 bases and J 5 bases; bases outside gene matches: 6. The V gene's germline CDR1 is LNHDA and CDR2 SQIVND (reference sequence). This CDR3 is 15 amino acids long. This CDR3 reads CASSLGQGERDTQYF. The CDR3 DNA is TGTGCCAGTAGTTTGGGACAGGGGGAAAGAGATACGCAGTATTTT. Looking up the rest from reference TRBV19 and TRBJ2-3 gives the full variable domain: DGGITQSPKYLFRKEGQNVTLSCEQNLNHDAMYWYRQDPGQGLRLIYYSQIVNDFQKGDIAEGYSVSREKKESFPLTVTSAQKNPTAFYLCASSLGQGERDTQYFGPGTRLTVL.

The V gene is TRBV18, the J gene TRBJ1-1; TRBD1 matches at 11 bases. This CDR3 region has 16 residues. Germline CDR1 reads KGHSH; CDR2 reads LQKENI. V shed 3 bases, J shed 4 bases, and the junction held 7 bases outside the gene matches. The CDR3: CASSPRGGTGGTEAFF. As DNA, the CDR3 is TGTGCCAGCTCACCGCGAGGGGGGACAGGGGGCACTGAAGCTTTCTTT.

The CDR3 is CASSGRGPSTDTQYF. CDR3 bases: TGTGCCAGTAGTGGGCGGGGCCCTAGCACAGATACGCAGTATTTT. The chain recombines TRBV19 with TRBJ2-3; D perhaps matches TRBD2 (6 bases). V was cut by 5 bases and J by 0 bases, with 12 bases left in between. CDR1 and CDR2 from the germline V gene are LNHDA and SQIVND (reference sequence). The CDR3 length is 15 residues.

The rearrangement uses TRBV11-1 and TRBJ1-3, with no clear D. The V end was cut by 5 bases, the J end by 0 bases, with 11 bases between. Germline CDR1 reads SGHAT; CDR2 reads FQDESV (reference sequence). CDR3 length: 15 residues. For the CDR3, the DNA is TGTGCCAGCAGCGCCTTCGGGAACTCTGGAAACACCATATATTTT. It encodes CASSAFGNSGNTIYF. Using reference TRBV11-1 and TRBJ1-3 for the parts outside the CDR3, the full variable domain is EAEVAQSPRYKITEKSQAVAFWCDPISGHATLYWYRQILGQGPELLVQFQDESVVDDSQLPKDRFSAERLKGVDSTLKIQPAELGDSAMYLCASSAFGNSGNTIYFGEGSWLTVV.

This clone was seen a few times. V usage is TRBV11-2 and J usage is TRBJ2-6, with D tentatively TRBD1 (6 bases). Germline V CDR1 and CDR2: SGHAT, FQNNGV. Trimming removed 4 bases at V and 2 bases at J, with 12 bases between. This CDR3 region has 16 residues. The CDR3 is CASSSPYRAGANVLTF. In nucleotides, the CDR3 is TGTGCCAGCAGCTCTCCATACAGGGCTGGGGCCAACGTCCTGACTTTC.

V gene TRBV18 combines with J gene TRBJ2-5; weak D call: TRBD2 (5 bases). Germline CDR1 is KGHSH and CDR2 is LQKENI. The CDR3 has 13 residues. Trimming left V 6 bases short and J 2 bases short, with 10 bases between. CDR3 loop: CASSLDLQETQYF. In DNA, the CDR3 is TGTGCCAGCTCCCTGGACTTGCAAGAGACCCAGTACTTC.

This chain links TRBV7-8 with TRBJ1-2; 12 nucleotides match TRBD1. In germline, CDR1 is SGHVS, CDR2 FQNEAQ. The CDR3 extends over 17 amino acids. V shed 3 bases, J shed 7 bases, and the junction held 12 bases outside the gene matches. The CDR3, as DNA: TGTGCCAGCAGCTTCGCCGGGACAGGGGGCGCTTCCCCTGGCTACACCTTC. It specifies CASSFAGTGGASPGYTF.

This rearrangement joins TRBV11-1 to TRBJ2-7, with D possibly being TRBD2 (5 bases). Germline V CDR1 and CDR2: SGHAT, FQDESV (reference sequence). The CDR3 covers 14 residues. Trimming took 5 bases from V and 3 from J, leaving 14 bases between them. In nucleotides, the CDR3 is TGTGCCAGCAGCCCTAGCCCTGTTGGCTACGAGCAGTACTTC. It specifies CASSPSPVGYEQYF.

CDR3 DNA sequence: TGCGCCAGCAGCTCCCCCGACAGGGAAACCTACGAGCAGTACTTC. This gives the protein CASSSPDRETYEQYF. V is TRBV5-1 and J is TRBJ2-7; 7 bases agree with TRBD1. The V segment lost 3 bases and the J segment 2 bases; nucleotides outside the gene matches: 8. Per germline, CDR1 SGHRS and CDR2 YFSETQ. This CDR3 spans 15 amino acids.

The chain combines TRBV18 with TRBJ1-4; D ambiguous. Germline lookup yields CDR1 KGHSH and CDR2 LQKENI. V was shortened by 2 bases and J by 4 bases, with 11 bases between the two germline ends. The CDR3 extends over 15 amino acids. The CDR3 loop is CASSPGPGYNEKLFF. The CDR3 DNA reads as TGTGCCAGCTCACCAGGGCCAGGATATAATGAAAAACTGTTTTTT.

This clone was seen just once. The V gene is TRBV12-5, the J gene TRBJ1-5; the match to TRBD1 covers 9 bases. Germline V lookup: CDR1 LGHNT, CDR2 FRNRAP. CDR3 length: 20 residues. J gave up 5 bases and V 0 bases, and 17 bases lay outside the gene matches. CDR3 coding DNA: TGTGCTAGTGGTTTGGTACTAGGGGGACAGGGCGACAGCAGGGATCAGCCCCAGCATTTT. It codes for CASGLVLGGQGDSRDQPQHF.

A few counts support this clone. The chain employs TRBV7-3 and TRBJ1-1, with 7 positions matching TRBD1. The CDR3 runs 15 residues. V lost 2 bases and J lost 6; bases outside the gene matches: 9. Germline CDR1 SGHTA, CDR2 FQGTGA. The CDR3 sequence: CASSLENRQGAEAFF. CDR3 nucleotide sequence: TGTGCCAGCAGCTTAGAAAATCGACAGGGTGCTGAAGCTTTCTTT.

The chain links TRBV1 to TRBJ1-6; the table calls TRBD1, which could not be checked here. TRBV1 is assigned pseudogene status. The CDR3 loop spans 15 amino acids. CDR3 sequence (DNA): TGCACCAGCAGCCAGAAAGGACAGAGCAATTCACCCCTCCACTTT. The encoded protein is CTSSQKGQSNSPLHF.

The chain is built from TRBV13 and TRBJ1-1; a weak D match, TRBD1 (6 bases). Germline CDR1 PRHDT, CDR2 FYEKMQ (reference sequence). V lost 2 bases to trimming and J lost 8 bases, with 12 bases between them. The CDR3 runs 13 residues. DNA of the CDR3: TGTGCCAGCAGCTTAAGAGGGGGTTGGGAAGCTTTCTTT. The encoded protein is CASSLRGGWEAFF.

J is TRBJ2-5 and V is TRBV30; the D is unclear. With 2 bases removed from V and 0 bases from J, the gap between germline ends came to 4 bases. In germline, CDR1 is GTSNPN, CDR2 SVGIG (reference sequence). This CDR3 is built from 12 residues. Here the CDR3 DNA reads TGTGCCTGGAGTTCGTACCAAGAGACCCAGTACTTC. This encodes CAWSSYQETQYF.

The genes are TRBV19 and TRBJ2-1; 14 positions agree with TRBD2. Trimming removed 7 bases from V and 12 bases from J; junction bases left unmatched: 5. The germline CDR1 and CDR2 sequences are LNHDA and SQIVND (reference sequence). CDR3 size: 13 residues. In DNA, the CDR3 is TGTGCCAGTATCGGACTAGCGGGAGGTTGGCAGTTCTTC. Its protein is CASIGLAGGWQFF.

The chain links TRBV11-2 to TRBJ2-4; D is ambiguous. The CDR3 runs 15 residues. The V end lost 5 bases, the J end lost 1 base, and 12 bases lay between the germline ends. CDR1 and CDR2 from the germline V gene are SGHAT and FQNNGV. The chain's CDR3 is CASSPVGWAKNIQYF. CDR3 sequence (DNA): TGTGCCAGCAGCCCCGTCGGGTGGGCCAAAAACATTCAGTACTTC.

The V gene is TRBV6-5, the J gene TRBJ2-1; TRBD2 is a possible D gene (5 bases). The CDR3 is made up of 13 amino acids. Trimming took off 4 bases at V and 1 base at J, with 5 bases between the two ends. Germline loops: CDR1 MNHEY, CDR2 SVGAGI. The CDR3 DNA sequence: TGTGCCAGCAGTTCGGGATCCTACAATGAGCAGTTCTTC. Translated, it gives CASSSGSYNEQFF.

The rearrangement links TRBV23-1 to TRBJ2-7, with 7 nucleotides matching TRBD2. Being an ORF, TRBV23-1 has a function that is uncertain. The V segment lost 4 bases and the J segment 9 bases; nucleotides outside the gene matches: 6. The CDR3 consists of 12 residues. The chain's CDR3 is CASSPAKRGQYF. DNA of the CDR3: TGCGCCAGCAGTCCGGCGAAGCGGGGGCAGTACTTC.

The chain is built from TRBV7-6 and TRBJ1-3; D may be TRBD1 (5 bases). Looked up from germline, CDR1 is SGHVS and CDR2 is FNYEAQ. V was cut by 1 base and J by 5 bases, with 21 bases left in between. The CDR3 has 18 residues. The CDR3 is CASSLDRTTYRRRNTIYF. Written as DNA, the CDR3 is TGTGCCAGCAGCTTAGACAGGACGACTTACAGAAGAAGAAACACCATATATTTT.